These 20 T cell receptor beta chains share one sample of origin, sequenced in a study of OX40 agonist ivuxolimab in advanced cancers. Assay used: immunoSEQ multiplex PCR; TCRdb lists only in-frame clones, some missing. There are around 67,000 clones in the sample; about 90% occur only once, and approximately 1.3% lies in the top ten. This specimen was CD4+ or CD8+ T cells sorted from blood, taken in a trial of the OX40 agonist ivuxolimab. These receptor sequences come from an adult with an advanced solid tumor such as melanoma, head and neck, liver or kidney cancer.

The J gene is TRBJ1-2, the V gene TRBV7-2; no definite D call. There are 12 residues in the CDR3. Germline lookup yields CDR1 SGHTA and CDR2 FQGNSA. Trimming stripped 2 bases from V and 3 bases from J, with 4 bases between. CDR3 region: CASSLPYYGYTF. DNA of the CDR3: TGTGCCAGCAGCTTACCCTACTATGGCTACACCTTC.

The chain couples TRBV19 to TRBJ1-5; D unclear. This CDR3 contains 14 residues. The V end lost 3 bases, the J end lost 2 bases, and 8 bases lay between the germline ends. Germline-derived CDR1 and CDR2 are LNHDA and SQIVND (reference sequence). CDR3 in amino acids: CASSIALGNQPQHF. The CDR3 DNA reads TGTGCCAGTAGTATCGCCCTTGGCAATCAGCCCCAGCATTTT. Looking up the rest from reference TRBV19 and TRBJ1-5 gives the full variable domain: DGGITQSPKYLFRKEGQNVTLSCEQNLNHDAMYWYRQDPGQGLRLIYYSQIVNDFQKGDIAEGYSVSREKKESFPLTVTSAQKNPTAFYLCASSIALGNQPQHFGDGTRLSIL.

J is TRBJ1-3 and V is TRBV6-6; the D is unclear. CDR1 is MNHNY, CDR2 SVGAGI, per germline (reference sequence). The CDR3 runs to 13 residues. V gave up 5 bases and J gave up 4 bases, with 9 bases separating them. CDR3 amino acids: CASSPTRGNTIYF. CDR3 sequence (DNA): TGTGCCAGCAGTCCCACAAGAGGAAACACCATATATTTT.

This clone was found once. The chain couples TRBV18 to TRBJ2-5; D may be TRBD2 (6 bases). The CDR3 length is 15 residues. V dropped 3 bases and J dropped 1 base, with 12 bases sitting between them. CDR1 and CDR2 from the germline V gene are KGHSH and LQKENI. Here the CDR3 reads CASSPYPGLQETQYF. The CDR3 region has the DNA TGTGCCAGCTCACCCTACCCGGGACTCCAAGAGACCCAGTACTTC.

This clone came up once. V and J are TRBV28 and TRBJ2-5; D is ambiguous. The last part of the DNA fits TRBJ2-7 better; the J call may be wrong. The CDR3 runs to 15 residues. CDR1 is MDHEN, CDR2 SYDVKM, per germline. This CDR3 is CASSLTTAFSYEQYF. The CDR3 DNA follows: TGTGCCAGCAGTTTAACTACCGCCTTTTCCTACGAGCAGTACTTC.

This chain connects TRBV4-2 to TRBJ1-5; no definite D call. Trimming took off 4 bases at V and 0 bases at J, with 7 bases between the two ends. The CDR3 totals 14 residues. The germline V gene has CDR1 LGHNA and CDR2 YNFKEQ. The CDR3 coding sequence is TGTGCCAGCAGCCTGCACAGTAGCAATCAGCCCCAGCATTTT. Amino acid sequence: CASSLHSSNQPQHF.

In its sample, this clone was seen once. The chain has TRBV7-2 and TRBJ2-7; a possible D gene is TRBD2 (6 bases). Trimming removed 2 bases at V and 0 bases at J, with 11 bases between. Per germline, CDR1 SGHTA and CDR2 FQGNSA. The CDR3 has 15 residues. The CDR3 reads CASSLTGDLSYEQYF. The CDR3, as DNA: TGTGCCAGCAGCTTAACGGGGGACCTCTCCTACGAGCAGTACTTC.

The V gene is TRBV6-5, the J gene TRBJ1-1; TRBD1 agrees at 7 bases. The trim removed 0 bases at V and 0 bases at J, leaving 1 base unmatched. Germline lookup yields CDR1 MNHEY and CDR2 SVGAGI. This CDR3 has 15 amino acids. The CDR3 loop reads CASSYSGTVNTEAFF. The CDR3 DNA reads TGTGCCAGCAGTTACTCGGGGACAGTGAACACTGAAGCTTTCTTT.

V gene TRBV28 combines with J gene TRBJ2-5; TRBD2 matches 7 bases. From germline, CDR1 is MDHEN and CDR2 SYDVKM. The CDR3 consists of 16 residues. Trimming at V came to 2 bases and at J to 4 bases, leaving 10 bases not matched to a gene. In nucleotides, the CDR3 is TGTGCCAGCAGTTTACTTTTGGGAGGGCAGGGAGAGACCCAGTACTTC. Its translation: CASSLLLGGQGETQYF.

The V call is TRBV4-1, the J call TRBJ2-1; 8 bases map to TRBD2. J gave up 2 bases and V 1 base, and 7 bases lay outside the gene matches. CDR1 is MGHRA and CDR2 is YSYEKL in the germline V gene. The CDR3 contains 17 residues. CDR3 loop: CASSQAPSGSTYNEQFF. The DNA of the CDR3 is TGCGCCAGCAGCCAAGCCCCTAGCGGGTCCACCTACAATGAGCAGTTCTTC.

CDR3 protein: CASSQDTQTNTGELFF. The CDR3 DNA follows: TGCGCCAGCAGCCAAGATACACAGACGAACACCGGGGAGCTGTTTTTT. The chain has TRBV4-3 and TRBJ2-2; D not certain. V dropped 0 bases and J dropped 0 bases, with 8 bases sitting between them. This CDR3 has 16 residues. Germline V gene lookup returns CDR1 LGHNA and CDR2 YSLEER.

The sample holds one count of this clone. V usage is TRBV5-1 and J usage is TRBJ2-3, with 8 bases aligning to TRBD2. J lost 0 bases, V lost 2 bases, and 5 bases had no gene match. The V gene's germline CDR1 is SGHRS and CDR2 YFSETQ. The CDR3 is 16 residues long. The CDR3: CASSFSTSGSTDTQYF. CDR3 sequence (DNA): TGCGCCAGCAGCTTCTCTACTAGCGGTAGCACAGATACGCAGTATTTT.

The chain uses TRBV30 and TRBJ2-7; D may match TRBD1 or TRBD2 (5 bases each). CDR1 is GTSNPN and CDR2 is SVGIG in the germline V gene (reference sequence). This CDR3 contains 14 residues. V lost 5 bases, J lost 7 bases, and 21 bases lay in between. The CDR3 DNA reads TGTGCCTGGCCCTACACGGATAAATGGGGGGAGCAGTACTTC. Amino acid sequence: CAWPYTDKWGEQYF. The variable domain in full, completed from reference TRBV30 and TRBJ2-7, reads SQTIHQWPATLVQPVGSPLSLECTVEGTSNPNLYWYRQAAGRGLQLLFYSVGIGQISSEVPQNLSASRPQDRQFILSSKKLLLSDSGFYLCAWPYTDKWGEQYFGPGTRLTVT.

This chain links TRBV29-1 with TRBJ2-1; D unclear. Trimming stripped 4 bases from V and 3 bases from J, with 13 bases between. Looked up from germline, CDR1 is SQVTM and CDR2 is ANQGSEA. CDR3 length: 14 amino acids. The CDR3 reads CSVARQTIYNEQFF. CDR3 nucleotide sequence: TGCAGCGTTGCGAGGCAGACCATCTACAATGAGCAGTTCTTC.

The chain is built from TRBV6-4 and TRBJ2-1, with a possible D match to TRBD1 (7 bases). There are 15 residues in the CDR3. V shed 0 bases and J shed 10 bases, with 16 bases lying between them. CDR1 and CDR2 (germline): MRHNA, SNTAGT. This CDR3 reads CASSDSSEGAGEQFF. The DNA for the CDR3 is TGTGCCAGCAGTGACTCGTCGGAGGGGGCAGGGGAGCAGTTCTTC.

The chain has TRBV4-1 and TRBJ1-4; the match to TRBD1 covers 9 bases. V shed 5 bases, J shed 6 bases, and the junction held 10 bases outside the gene matches. The CDR3 consists of 16 residues. Germline V gives CDR1 MGHRA, CDR2 YSYEKL. The CDR3 coding sequence is TGCGCCAGCAGCTCCCGAGCGACAGGGGGGGATGAAAAACTGTTTTTT. It is translated as CASSSRATGGDEKLFF.

This clone was picked up one time. The junction and the germline gene differ at one end; a read error may be behind it. V is TRBV7-7 and J is TRBJ2-1; TRBD1 or TRBD2 may be the D gene (5 bases each). Germline lookup yields CDR1 SSHAT and CDR2 FNYEAQ (reference sequence). This CDR3 has 15 residues. CDR3 protein: CASSLDRGPNNEQFF. The CDR3 nucleotides are TGTGCTAGCAGCTTAGATCGGGGACCTAACAATGAGCAGTTCTTC.

Of note for this clone: Other DNA sequences within the sample encode an identical CDR3. The V call is TRBV28, the J call TRBJ2-6, with D hard to call. The CDR3 contains 14 residues. Germline V CDR1 and CDR2: MDHEN, SYDVKM. Deletions cut 6 bases from V and 2 bases from J, with 8 bases between. The CDR3 DNA reads TGTGCCAGCAGCCCAGGAGCTGGGGCCAACGTCCTGACTTTC. Encoded protein: CASSPGAGANVLTF.

There are a few counts of this clone. The chain's CDR3 is CASSELTRDTSAFF. As DNA, the CDR3 is TGTGCCAGCAGTGAATTGACCAGGGATACCTCCGCTTTCTTT. The V and J genes are TRBV25-1 and TRBJ1-1; D may be TRBD1 (5 bases). The CDR3 loop spans 14 amino acids. Germline V gives CDR1 MGHDK, CDR2 SYGVNS. Trimming took off 1 base at V and 11 bases at J, with 17 bases between the two ends.

V is TRBV6-5 and J is TRBJ1-1; D is ambiguous. This CDR3 has 15 amino acids. V was shortened by 3 bases and J by 1 base, with 12 bases between the two germline ends. The V gene's germline CDR1 is MNHEY and CDR2 SVGAGI. For the CDR3, the DNA is TGTGCCAGCAGTTATACGTGGGGTAAGAACACTGAAGCTTTCTTT. It codes for CASSYTWGKNTEAFF.